The entry that follows covers one T cell receptor beta chain sequence. Its antigen has not been determined. No base quality values were provided; no much bigger clone lies one nucleotide off. The entire amount of isolated RNA was reverse transcribed using the High Capacity cDNA Reverse Transcription Kit, so the sequenced TCRB transcripts were expressed ones. Deep immunoSEQ sequencing was applied to naive, central memory and regulatory T cell samples, giving an average of about 3.6 million total reads per sample. Sorted cells were lysed in RLT buffer, and RNA was extracted using DNase-treated RNeasy Micro or Mini kits according to cell number. Each cell subset was processed separately to prevent cross-contamination, with patient and healthy donor samples processed together. The immunoSEQ multiplex PCR was used to amplify TCRB sequences from cDNA, generating 87-bp fragments that spanned the CDR3 region. The amplicons were sequenced using the Illumina HiSeq platform. The study's own analysis went as follows. Synthetic template baselines were used to correct PCR bias computationally, reads within Hamming distance 2 were collapsed together, and singletons that could not be merged were discarded. By aligning reads against IMGT, V, D and J genes, CDR3 length, and insertions or deletions at six rearrangement sites were assigned. Within each subset, clonotype counts were normalized to sorted cell number, after which true diversity and Gini coefficients were computed with the tcR R package. The overlap coefficient, calculated on TCRB nucleotide sequences, was used to measure repertoire sharing. Out-of-frame TCRB sequences from naive cells were analyzed as a proxy for the pre-selection repertoire. TCRdb's version of the immuneACCESS table is confined to in-frame rearrangements and falls short of the full clone set. An unresolved V gene accounts for under half of the shortfall where checked; the remainder is of unknown origin. V, J and clone size are taken as reported in that table, and D and trimming were inferred from the DNA itself. Recorded for this sample are roughly 250,000 clones; about 9.3% of them occurred a single time. The ten largest account for approximately 0.035% of the sample.

This record belongs to a study of beta chain features in type 1 diabetes (dated 2018 in TCRdb). General notes on the study: No differences in mean age, gender distribution, total cell number or subset yield were found between patients and healthy donors. A total of approximately 100 million sorted cells were examined across all samples, and the number of cells per subset was strongly correlated with RNA yield. Regulatory and stem cell-like memory subsets were obtained from only 8 patients and about 8 healthy donors, while naive and central memory subsets were obtained from all 30 or so donors. In the study, recently diagnosed type 1 diabetes patients and matched healthy donors were compared on the TCRB repertoires of their sorted circulating CD4+ T cell subsets.

The trim is 5 bases for V and 4 bases for J, with a gap of 11 bases between the germline ends. The CDR3 measures 14 amino acids from cysteine to phenylalanine. The entry retains the CDR3 DNA only, 42 bases that are in frame from base 1. The germline V gene (reference sequence) yields SEHNR for CDR1 and FQNEAQ for CDR2. Each donor gave one peripheral blood draw, roughly 0.12 L on average, collected into heparinised tubes. A BD FACSAria II was used to sort naive, central memory, regulatory and stem cell-like memory CD4+ T cells with a panel that included CD45RO, CCR7, CD25, CD127, CD95 and CD27. Every sorted population had a purity above 98%. PBMCs were separated immediately by Lymphoprep density gradient centrifugation and were stained directly, without being cultured. To minimize batch effects, samples were stained and sorted in pairs, one healthy donor with one patient per experiment. Broad study findings and their caveats: Because small numbers of individuals were included in the HLA sub-analyses, any influence of HLA type on TCRB rearrangement was left unresolved. In all four CD4+ subsets, TCRB CDR3 length was moderately but significantly shorter in type 1 diabetes patients. At VDJ recombination sites, patients with type 1 diabetes made fewer insertions and deleted more nucleotides, a pattern implying thymic rearrangement abnormalities. Because cDNA was sequenced instead of genomic DNA, activated cells with high expression could be over-represented, although the groups did not differ in activation or CD3 levels. Naive, central memory and regulatory TCRB repertoires appeared to be more similar among patients than among healthy donors. PCR may preferentially amplify shorter templates, but because patient and control samples were amplified and corrected together, any resulting skew would affect both groups equally.

This receptor was obtained from a woman aged 18-29 years in good health. This chain is built from TRBV7-9 and TRBJ1-4, with the identity of the D gene unclear. The sequenced sample consisted of naive CD4+ T cells from blood. The cell subset or site label corresponds to: true naive CD4+ T cells. The CDR3: CASSPRRGNEKLFF. The sequenced DNA: TGTGCCAGCAGCCCCCGCCGGGGTAATGAAAAACTGTTTTTT.